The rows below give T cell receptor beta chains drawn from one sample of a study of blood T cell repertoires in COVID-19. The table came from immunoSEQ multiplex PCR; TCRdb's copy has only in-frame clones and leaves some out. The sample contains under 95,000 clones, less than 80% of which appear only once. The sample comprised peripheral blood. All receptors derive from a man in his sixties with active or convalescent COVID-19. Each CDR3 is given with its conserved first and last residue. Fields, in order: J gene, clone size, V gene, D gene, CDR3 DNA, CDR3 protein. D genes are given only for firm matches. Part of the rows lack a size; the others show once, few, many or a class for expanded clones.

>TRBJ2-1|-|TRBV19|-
TGTGCCAGTAGTATTTCCCGGAGAGGCAATGAGCAGTTCTTC
CASSISRRGNEQFF
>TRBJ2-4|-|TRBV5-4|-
TGTGCCAGCAGCTTGGGTGGACTGCTAAACATTCAGTACTTC
CASSLGGLLNIQYF
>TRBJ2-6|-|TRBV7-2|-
TGTGCCAGCAGCTTGATTCCGGGCTCTGGGGCCAACGTCCTGACTTTC
CASSLIPGSGANVLTF
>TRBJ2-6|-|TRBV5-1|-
TGCGCCAGCACCCAACAGCAGGGCTCTGGGGCCAACGTCCTGACTTTC
CASTQQQGSGANVLTF
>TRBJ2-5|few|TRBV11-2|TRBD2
TGTGCCAGCAGCTCACTAGCGGGGACCCAAGAGACCCAGTACTTC
CASSSLAGTQETQYF
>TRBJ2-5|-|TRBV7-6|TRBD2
TGTGCCAGCAGCTTAGTACTAGCGGGGGTGGGGACCCAGTACTTC
CASSLVLAGVGTQYF
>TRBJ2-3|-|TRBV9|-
TGTGCCAGCAGCGACGCCACGCGGGATACGCAGTATTTT
CASSDATRDTQYF
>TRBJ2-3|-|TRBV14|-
TGTGCCAGCAGCCAAGATGGGGCCCGCGCAAATCTGAATACGCAGTATTTT
CASSQDGARANLNTQYF
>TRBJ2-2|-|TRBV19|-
TGTGCCAGTAGTGCCAATAGAGGCACCGGGGAGCTGTTTTTT
CASSANRGTGELFF
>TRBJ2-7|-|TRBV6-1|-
TGTGCCAGCAGTGAAGACAGGGAGTCTTGGGAGCAGTACTTC
CASSEDRESWEQYF
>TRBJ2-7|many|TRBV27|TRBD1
TGTGCCAGCAGTCTGGGACAGGGGGTGGGCGAGCAGTACTTC
CASSLGQGVGEQYF
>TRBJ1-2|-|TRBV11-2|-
TGTGCCAGCAGCTTAGGAGGGTCTACACCTTATGGCTACACCTTC
CASSLGGSTPYGYTF
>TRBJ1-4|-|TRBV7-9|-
TGTGCCAGCAGCGGGGAGAAGGGAAAACTGTTTTTT
CASSGEKGKLFF
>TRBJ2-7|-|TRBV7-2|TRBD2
TGTGCCAGCAGCCCTAGCGGGGGTACCTACGAGCAGTACTTC
CASSPSGGTYEQYF
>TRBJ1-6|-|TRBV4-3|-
TGCGCCAGCAGCCAATACCCGGGAGGGTCACCCCTCCACTTT
CASSQYPGGSPLHF
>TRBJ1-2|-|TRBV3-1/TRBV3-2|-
TGTGCCAGCAGCCAGCGGGAAGCAGCCTATGGCTACACCTTC
CASSQREAAYGYTF
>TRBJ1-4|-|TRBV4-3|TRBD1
TGCGCCAGCAGCCAAGAGACGGGACAGAATGAAAAACTGTTTTTT
CASSQETGQNEKLFF
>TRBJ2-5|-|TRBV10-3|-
TGTGCCATCAGTGAGGACAGAAAAGAGACCCAGTACTTC
CAISEDRKETQYF
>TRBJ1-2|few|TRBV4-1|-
TGCGCCAGCAGCCACCCCTGGCAGGGTGGCTATGGCTACACCTTC
CASSHPWQGGYGYTF
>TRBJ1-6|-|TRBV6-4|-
TGTGCCAGCAGTAATGGACGGGAGGATTCACCCCTCCACTTT
CASSNGREDSPLHF
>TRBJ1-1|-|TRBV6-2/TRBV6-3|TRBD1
TGTGCCAGCAGTTACCCGAGACTAACGACAGGGCGGAACACTGAAGCTTTCTTT
CASSYPRLTTGRNTEAFF
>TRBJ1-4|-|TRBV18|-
TGTGCCAGCTCACCGCAGGGGTCGGGTAATGAAAAACTGTTTTTT
CASSPQGSGNEKLFF
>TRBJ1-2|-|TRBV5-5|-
TGTGCCAGCAGCCCCTCGAGCACGCTAAACTATGGCTACACCTTC
CASSPSSTLNYGYTF
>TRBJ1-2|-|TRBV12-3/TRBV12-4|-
TGTGCCAGCAGATACGGCGGTGGCTACACCTTC
CASRYGGGYTF
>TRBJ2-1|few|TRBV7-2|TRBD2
TGTGCCAGCAGCCGGAGTCCGGGACTAGCGATTGGGGGTTACAATGAGCAGTTCTTC
CASSRSPGLAIGGYNEQFF
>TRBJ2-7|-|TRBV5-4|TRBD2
TGTGCCAGCAGCTTGACTAGCGGGGGTGGTGAGCAGTACTTC
CASSLTSGGGEQYF
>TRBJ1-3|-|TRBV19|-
TGTGCCAGTAGTATATCGACGGGGGCTGGAAACACCATATATTTT
CASSISTGAGNTIYF
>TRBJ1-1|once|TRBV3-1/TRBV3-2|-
TGTGCCAGCAGCCAGGGGGGTAGCACTGAAGCTTTCTTT
CASSQGGSTEAFF
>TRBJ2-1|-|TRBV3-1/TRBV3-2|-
TGTGCCAGCAGCCCAGACCCCTCCTGGGGGGAAAACAATGAGCAGTTCTTC
CASSPDPSWGENNEQFF
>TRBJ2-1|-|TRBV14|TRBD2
TGTGCCAGCAGCCTCGGGACTAGCTTATACAATGAGCAGTTCTTC
CASSLGTSLYNEQFF
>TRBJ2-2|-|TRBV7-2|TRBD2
TGTGCCAGCAGCTTAGGGGGAGGGACTCTCCGCACCGGGGAGCTGTTTTTT
CASSLGGGTLRTGELFF
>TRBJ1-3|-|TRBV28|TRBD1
TGTGCCAGCAGTTTAGGGGACAGGGTTAATACTGGAAACACCATATATTTT
CASSLGDRVNTGNTIYF
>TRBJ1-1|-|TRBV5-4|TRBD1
TGTGCCAGCAGCTTCCCGGGACAGGGATATGCTGATGCTTTCTTT
CASSFPGQGYADAFF
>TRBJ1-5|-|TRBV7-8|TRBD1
TGTGCCAGCACCGAGGGGGCCGGCAATCAGCCCCAGCATTTT
CASTEGAGNQPQHF
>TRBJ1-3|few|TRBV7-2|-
TGTGCCAGCAGCTTAGTTAGTGGAAACACCATATATTTT
CASSLVSGNTIYF
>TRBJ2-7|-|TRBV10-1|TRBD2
TGCGCCAGCAGTGAAGGGCGGACCAAGCGGGGGCAACTCTACGAGCAGTACTTC
CASSEGRTKRGQLYEQYF
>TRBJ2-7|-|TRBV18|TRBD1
TGTGCCAGCTCACCACCCGTTACAGGGGCGAATATCAACGAGCAGTACTTC
CASSPPVTGANINEQYF
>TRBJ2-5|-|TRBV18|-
TGTGCCAGCTCAGAGTACCAAGAGACCCAGTACTTC
CASSEYQETQYF
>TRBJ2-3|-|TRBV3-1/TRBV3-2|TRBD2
TGTGCCAGCAGCCAAGTCGCGGGGGGCTCAGATACGCAGTATTTT
CASSQVAGGSDTQYF
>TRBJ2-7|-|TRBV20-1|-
TGCAGTGCTAGGATGGCGAGGGAGCAGTACTTC
CSARMAREQYF
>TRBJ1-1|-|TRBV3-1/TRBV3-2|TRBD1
TGTGCCAGCAGCCAAACCGGGACAGGGGGCGCTTTCTTT
CASSQTGTGGAFF
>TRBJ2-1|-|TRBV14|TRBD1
TGTGCCAGCAGCCAAGGAGGGACAGGCCACTACAATGAGCAGTTCTTC
CASSQGGTGHYNEQFF
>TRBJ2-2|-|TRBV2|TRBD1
TGTGCCAGCAACCGGGACAGGGGATTTACCGGGGAGCTGTTTTTT
CASNRDRGFTGELFF
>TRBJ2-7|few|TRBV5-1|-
TGCGCCAGCAGCGCGGGCTTGGGCACAGGTTGGGGGGACGACTACGAGCAGTACTTC
CASSAGLGTGWGDDYEQYF
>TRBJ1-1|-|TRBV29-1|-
TGCAGCGGACGGGAAAGCACTGAAGCTTTCTTT
CSGRESTEAFF
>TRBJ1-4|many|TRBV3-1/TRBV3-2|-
TGTGCCAGCAGCCAAGATACCGTTACGAGGGCCGCAACTAATGAAAAACTGTTTTTT
CASSQDTVTRAATNEKLFF
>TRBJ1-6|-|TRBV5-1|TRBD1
TGCGCCAGCAGCGCCGGGACAGGATTTTCACCCCTCCACTTT
CASSAGTGFSPLHF
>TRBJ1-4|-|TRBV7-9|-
TGTGCCAGCAGCTCGCGGGACGATTCAACTAATGAAAAACTGTTTTTT
CASSSRDDSTNEKLFF
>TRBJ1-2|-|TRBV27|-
TGTGCCAGCAGTTTATCAAGAGGCGGGAACTATGGCTACACCTTC
CASSLSRGGNYGYTF
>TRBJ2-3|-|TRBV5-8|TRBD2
TGTGCCAGCAGCTTGGAACTAGCGGGGTCAGATACGCAGTATTTT
CASSLELAGSDTQYF
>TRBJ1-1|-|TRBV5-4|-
TGTGCCAGCAGCTTGGAACAAAGGAACACTGAAGCTTTCTTT
CASSLEQRNTEAFF
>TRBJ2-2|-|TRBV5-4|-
TGTGCCAGCAGCTTTTCCAGGGCTCGGTCCGGGGAGCTGTTTTTT
CASSFSRARSGELFF
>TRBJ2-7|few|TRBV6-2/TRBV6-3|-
TGTGCCAGCAGTTACTCTGGACAGCACTACGAGCAGTACTTC
CASSYSGQHYEQYF
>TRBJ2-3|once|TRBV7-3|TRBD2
TGTGCCAGCAGTCGAAAAGGGCTAGCGGGGGGGCCCGCAGATACGCAGTATTTT
CASSRKGLAGGPADTQYF
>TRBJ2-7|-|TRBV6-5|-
TGTGCCAGCAGTTATGCAGGGATTTCCTACGAGCAGTACTTC
CASSYAGISYEQYF